This entry features one T cell receptor beta chain sequence. This entry belongs to a study of shared clonotypes between healthy human individuals. Study in general: CD4 naive cells filled three plates per donor, CD4 memory three, CD8 naive two and CD8 memory one.

Only in-frame clones appear in the TCRdb table, and some are missing; sequencing was by immunoSEQ multiplex PCR. The sample has about 1.5 million clones, approximately 97% seen once. Germline CDR1 SQVTM, CDR2 ANQGSEA. The length of the CDR3 is 13 residues. V gave up 7 bases and J gave up 1 base; unmatched junction bases: 6. Naive CD45RA+ and memory CD45RA-negative subsets were split from CD4+ cells. V gene TRBV29-1 combines with J gene TRBJ1-2, with 7 bases matching TRBD1. Sequenced input: naive CD4+ T cells sorted from blood. Subset described: CD45RA+ positively selected. The sequence derives from a man aged 25-45 years in good health. The CDR3 sequence is CSARDSVNYGYTF. CDR3 DNA sequence: TGCAGCGCAAGGGACAGCGTTAACTATGGCTACACCTTC.